The clone carrying this T cell receptor beta chain showed up just once. With random hexamers, reverse transcription was performed on about 0.5 to 1 ug of RNA. The method of amplification for TCR beta CDR3 was immunoSEQ multiplex PCR, covering 54 Vbeta and 13 Jbeta. One entry per CDR3 protein, called by TCRdb with MiXCR from the immunoSEQ multiplex PCR reads. The data show more than 250,000 distinct CDR3 sequences, around 92% seen once. These data originate in a study of CD8 T cells in Susac syndrome. The CDR3 totals 17 residues. The V gene end was trimmed by 0 bases and the J gene end by 4 bases; junction bases not matched to a gene: 6. The germline CDR1 and CDR2 sequences are DFQATT and SNEGSKA (reference sequence). Peripheral blood CD8+ and CD4+ T cells were profiled by TCR beta sequencing. The CD8+ and CD4+ T cells were isolated magnetically using a negative isolation approach, whereas the TEMRA cells were enriched by FACS.

V usage is TRBV20-1 and J usage is TRBJ2-1; 13 bases map to TRBD2. Source material: CD4+ T cells from PBMCs. This TCR was recovered from a human donor with multiple sclerosis. CDR3 in amino acids: CSARDAGTSGTYNEQFF. In nucleotides, the CDR3 is TGCAGTGCTAGAGACGCGGGGACTAGCGGGACATACAATGAGCAGTTCTTC.